This T cell receptor beta chain derives from a study of resident and recirculating memory T cells in vitiligo. The CDR3 totals 15 residues. CDR1 is SGHTA, CDR2 FQGNSA, per germline. V gave up 1 base and J gave up 4 bases, with 11 bases separating them. Points from the study as a whole: TCR sequences were not conserved across biopsy sites or patients.

The data were produced by immunoSEQ multiplex PCR, yet TCRdb's version contains in-frame clones alone and is incomplete. The repertoire holds around 43,000 clones, with 92% as singletons. As to this clone: The antigen remains undetermined.

The chain combines TRBV7-2 with TRBJ1-5; the D gene is possibly TRBD1 (6 bases). The sequenced sample was blood. The TCR was taken from a male donor with vitiligo. Here the CDR3 DNA reads TGTGCCAGCAGCTTAGGGGGGCTCGGGAATCAGCCCCAGCATTTT. Protein sequence: CASSLGGLGNQPQHF.